Listed below are T cell receptor beta chains from one sample, sequenced in a study of T cell changes during pregnancy in multiple sclerosis. TCRdb's copy holds only in-frame clones and misses some; the assay was immunoSEQ multiplex PCR. Here the sample spans about 92,000 clones, 92% being singletons. Specimen: peripheral blood, collected in the first trimester of pregnancy. Source of these receptors: a female donor with multiple sclerosis, enrolled in a pregnancy study. CDR3s include the opening cysteine and the closing phenylalanine or tryptophan. D genes are given only for firm matches. A clone size is listed for some rows: how often the clone was seen (once, few, many), or a class if it is expanded.

v_gene	j_gene	d_gene	abundance	CDR3aa	CDR3nt
TRBV6-5	TRBJ2-7	-	-	CASSYSALSYEQYF	TGTGCCAGCAGTTACTCCGCGCTCTCCTACGAGCAGTACTTC
TRBV6-1	TRBJ1-1	TRBD1	-	CASIPGTGNTEAFF	TGTGCCAGCATACCAGGGACAGGGAACACTGAAGCTTTCTTT
TRBV5-1	TRBJ1-1	TRBD1	few	CASSLFRQGAVEAFF	TGCGCCAGCAGCTTGTTTCGGCAGGGGGCGGTTGAAGCTTTCTTT
TRBV11-2	TRBJ1-2	TRBD1	-	CASRRISGQGIYGYTF	TGTGCCAGCAGGAGAATAAGCGGACAGGGGATATATGGCTACACCTTC
TRBV2	TRBJ2-7	-	-	CASLGDYEQYF	TGTGCCAGTCTGGGAGACTACGAGCAGTACTTC
TRBV9	TRBJ2-1	TRBD2	-	CASSVEKTSGNNEQFF	TGTGCCAGCAGCGTAGAGAAGACTAGCGGGAACAATGAGCAGTTCTTC
TRBV2	TRBJ2-7	-	-	CASSGMAGSSHYEQYF	TGTGCCAGCAGTGGTATGGCAGGAAGTTCCCACTACGAGCAGTACTTC
TRBV4-1	TRBJ1-1	-	-	CASSQDGRGTGEAFF	TGCGCCAGCAGCCAAGACGGGCGGGGAACAGGTGAAGCTTTCTTT
TRBV5-1	TRBJ2-2	TRBD2	-	CASSLNEAGPNTGELFF	TGCGCCAGCAGCTTGAACGAAGCGGGGCCGAACACCGGGGAGCTGTTTTTT
TRBV2	TRBJ2-3	-	-	CASRGARRYF	TGTGCCAGCAGGGGGGCCAGGCGATATTTT
TRBV11-2	TRBJ1-3	TRBD1	-	CASSLGQGWTGNTIYF	TGTGCCAGCAGCCTGGGACAGGGGTGGACTGGAAACACCATATATTTT
TRBV2	TRBJ1-2	-	-	CASRGADYGYTF	TGTGCCAGCAGGGGGGCAGACTATGGCTACACCTTC
TRBV7-2	TRBJ1-4	TRBD1	-	CASSLGQGVWGEKLFF	TGTGCCAGCAGCCTGGGACAGGGGGTCTGGGGTGAAAAACTGTTTTTT
TRBV7-8	TRBJ2-3	TRBD2	-	CASSSRLAGSTDTQYF	TGTGCCAGCAGCTCCCGACTAGCGGGAAGCACAGATACGCAGTATTTT
TRBV6-6	TRBJ1-2	TRBD1	-	CASRFRDRGYGYTF	TGTGCCAGCAGATTCCGGGACAGAGGGTATGGCTACACCTTC
TRBV28	TRBJ2-3	TRBD2	once	CASSWVTAGDIADTQYF	TGTGCCAGCAGCTGGGTTACAGCGGGAGACATCGCAGATACGCAGTATTTT
TRBV25-1	TRBJ2-7	TRBD2	-	CASSWAGGREQYF	TGTGCCAGCAGTTGGGCGGGAGGCCGCGAGCAGTACTTC
TRBV5-1	TRBJ1-2	-	-	CASSLWGPDGYTF	TGCGCCAGCAGCTTGTGGGGGCCAGATGGCTACACCTTC
TRBV19	TRBJ2-2	-	-	CASSMGVPGELFF	TGTGCCAGTAGTATGGGAGTTCCCGGGGAGCTGTTTTTT
TRBV10-2	TRBJ1-1	TRBD1	-	CASSRTGVNTEAFF	TGCGCCAGCAGCCGGACAGGGGTGAACACTGAAGCTTTCTTT
TRBV30	TRBJ1-1	TRBD1	-	CAWSYGTGTEAFF	TGTGCCTGGAGTTATGGGACAGGCACTGAAGCTTTCTTT
TRBV5-1	TRBJ2-5	TRBD1	once	CASSTGTGVKETQYF	TGCGCCAGCAGTACCGGGACAGGGGTAAAAGAGACCCAGTACTTC
TRBV4-2	TRBJ1-2	TRBD1	-	CASGQRDREYGYTF	TGTGCCAGCGGGCAACGGGACAGGGAATATGGCTACACCTTC
TRBV9	TRBJ2-3	TRBD2	-	CASSPGTSSTDTQYF	TGTGCCAGCAGCCCAGGGACTAGTAGCACAGATACGCAGTATTTT
TRBV9	TRBJ2-1	TRBD2	-	CASSVTGTSGFSSYNEQFF	TGTGCCAGCAGCGTAACCGGGACTAGCGGGTTTTCCTCCTACAATGAGCAGTTCTTC
TRBV28	TRBJ2-7	-	-	CASSPRGASHF	TGTGCCAGCAGTCCCCGCGGGGCTAGTCACTTC
TRBV5-6	TRBJ1-1	-	-	CASSNRVGDTEAFF	TGTGCCAGCAGCAACAGGGTTGGAGACACTGAAGCTTTCTTT
TRBV7-9	TRBJ2-7	TRBD1	once	CASSSQGVSYEQYF	TGTGCCAGCAGCTCCCAGGGGGTCTCCTACGAGCAGTACTTC
TRBV7-9	TRBJ1-2	-	-	CASSLEKGAGYTF	TGTGCCAGCAGCTTAGAGAAAGGGGCTGGCTACACCTTC